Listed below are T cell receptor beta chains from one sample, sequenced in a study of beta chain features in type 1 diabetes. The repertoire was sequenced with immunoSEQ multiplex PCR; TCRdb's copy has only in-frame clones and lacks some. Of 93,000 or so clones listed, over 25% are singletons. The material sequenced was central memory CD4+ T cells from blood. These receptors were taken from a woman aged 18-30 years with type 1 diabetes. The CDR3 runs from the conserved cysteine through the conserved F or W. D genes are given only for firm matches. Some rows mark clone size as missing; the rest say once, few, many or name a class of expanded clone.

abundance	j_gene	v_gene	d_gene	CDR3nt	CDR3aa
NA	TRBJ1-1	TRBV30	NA	TGTGCCACCTACGGGGGGGGCGCGATGGACACTGAAGCTTTCTTT	CATYGGGAMDTEAFF
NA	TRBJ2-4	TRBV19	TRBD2	TGTGCCAGTAGTATTTTAGGACTAGCGGAGGGAGGAGACATTCAGTACTTC	CASSILGLAEGGDIQYF
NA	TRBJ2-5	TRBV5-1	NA	TGCGCCAGCAGCTTTCGGGGGGGACAGATACAAGAGACCCAGTACTTC	CASSFRGGQIQETQYF
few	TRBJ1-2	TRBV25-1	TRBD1	TGTGCCAGCAGTGGGACAGGTTTTAACTATGGCTACACCTTC	CASSGTGFNYGYTF
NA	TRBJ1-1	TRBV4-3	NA	TGCGCCAGCAGCCAAGAAACCAGGGGTGAAGCTTTCTTT	CASSQETRGEAFF
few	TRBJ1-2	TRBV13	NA	TGTGCCAGCAGCTTAGCCTCCTATGGCTACACCTTC	CASSLASYGYTF
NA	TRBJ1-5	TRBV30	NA	TGTGCCTGGAGTGGTCAGAACAATCAGCCCCAGCATTTT	CAWSGQNNQPQHF
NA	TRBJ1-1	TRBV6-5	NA	TGTGCCAGCAGTCCCAGAATAAACACTGAAGCTTTCTTT	CASSPRINTEAFF
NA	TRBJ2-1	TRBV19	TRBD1	TGTGCCAGTAGTATAGAGGACAGGGCCTACAATGAGCAGTTCTTC	CASSIEDRAYNEQFF
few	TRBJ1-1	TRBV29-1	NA	TGCAGCGTTGAAGAAGGGGCCGCCACTGAAGCTTTCTTT	CSVEEGAATEAFF
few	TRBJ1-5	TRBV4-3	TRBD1	TGCGCCAGCAGCCCATCGCCGGTTGACAGGGGTAATCAGCCCCAGCATTTT	CASSPSPVDRGNQPQHF
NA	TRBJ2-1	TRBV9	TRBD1	TGTGCCAGCAGCGTACAAGGGGGCCCCTACAATGAGCAGTTCTTC	CASSVQGGPYNEQFF
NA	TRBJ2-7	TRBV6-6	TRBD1	TGTGCCAGCAGACCGGGACAGAACTACGAGCAGTACTTC	CASRPGQNYEQYF
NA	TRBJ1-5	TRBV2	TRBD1	TGTGCCAGCAGTGGACAGGGAAGAGGACAGCCCCAGCATTTT	CASSGQGRGQPQHF
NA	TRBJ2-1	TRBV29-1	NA	TGCAGCATGCACACCGGGACAAATTACAATGAGCAGTTCTTC	CSMHTGTNYNEQFF
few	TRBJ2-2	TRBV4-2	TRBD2	TGTGCCAGCAGCCAAGTGGTGGCCGGGAGGGCCGCCACCGGGGAGCTGTTTTTT	CASSQVVAGRAATGELFF
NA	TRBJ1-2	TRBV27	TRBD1	TGTGCCAGCAGTGCACAGGGGGCAGGAGGCTACACCTTC	CASSAQGAGGYTF
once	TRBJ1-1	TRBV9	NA	TGTGCCAGCAGCGCCCCAGGAGGGGACACTGAAGCTTTCTTT	CASSAPGGDTEAFF
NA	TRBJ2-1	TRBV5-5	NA	TGTGCCTCACGGCGGGGCGGATCCAAGGGTTCCAATGAGCAGTTCTTC	CASRRGGSKGSNEQFF
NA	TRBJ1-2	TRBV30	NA	TGTGCCTGGAGTTCCATTTCGAGCTTCTATGGCTACACCTTC	CAWSSISSFYGYTF
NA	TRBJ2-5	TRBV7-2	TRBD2	TGTGCCAGCAGCGCGACTAGCGGGCCACAAGAGACCCAGTACTTC	CASSATSGPQETQYF
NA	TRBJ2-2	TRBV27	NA	TGTGCCAGCAGTTTAGAGTTCCCGAACACCGGGGAGCTGTTTTTT	CASSLEFPNTGELFF
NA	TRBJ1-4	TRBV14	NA	TGTGCCAGCAGCCCCTATGCGGAGGAAAAACTGTTTTTT	CASSPYAEEKLFF
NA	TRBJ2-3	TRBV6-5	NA	TGTGCCAGCAAAGGGACTCTTACTTATACGCAGTATTTT	CASKGTLTYTQYF
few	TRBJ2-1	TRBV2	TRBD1	TGCGCTAGGATTCGGGACAGGGGGCTCAATGAGCAGTTCTTC	CARIRDRGLNEQFF
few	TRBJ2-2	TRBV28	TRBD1	TGTGCCAGCAGGACAGGGGGCACCGGGGAGCTGTTTTTT	CASRTGGTGELFF
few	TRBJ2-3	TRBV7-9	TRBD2	TGTGCCAGCAGCCCCGGGACTAGCGGAGATACGCAGTATTTT	CASSPGTSGDTQYF
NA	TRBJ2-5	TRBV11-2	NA	TGTGCCAGCAGCTTTGTCGGTCCCGGGGAGACCCAGTACTTC	CASSFVGPGETQYF
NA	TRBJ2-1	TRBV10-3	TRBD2	TGTGCCATCGGGCCCGGACTAGCGGATCACAATGAGCAGTTCTTC	CAIGPGLADHNEQFF
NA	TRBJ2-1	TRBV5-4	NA	TGTGCCAGCAGCTTGGGCGATAACTATGAGCAGTTCTTC	CASSLGDNYEQFF
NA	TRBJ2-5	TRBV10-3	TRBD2	TGTGCCATCAGTGAGTCCAGCGGGAGTGGGTCTCGCGGAGAGACCCAGTACTTC	CAISESSGSGSRGETQYF
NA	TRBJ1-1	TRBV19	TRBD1	TGTGCCAGTAGGGGACAGGGGACCGGTGAAGCTTTCTTT	CASRGQGTGEAFF
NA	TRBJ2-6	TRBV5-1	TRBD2	TGCGCCAGCAGCTTGTCTTTGCGGGGGGCCGGCTCTGGGGCCAACGTCCTGACTTTC	CASSLSLRGAGSGANVLTF
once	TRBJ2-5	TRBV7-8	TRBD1	TGTGCCAGCAGCCTTACCAACCGACAGGGGATGGAGACCCAGTACTTC	CASSLTNRQGMETQYF
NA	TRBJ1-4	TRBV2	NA	TGTGCCAGCACCGGAGGAGGATTAGGAGAAAAACTGTTTTTT	CASTGGGLGEKLFF
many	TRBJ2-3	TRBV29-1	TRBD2	TGCAGCGTTGAGACTAGCGGCGATACGCAGTATTTT	CSVETSGDTQYF
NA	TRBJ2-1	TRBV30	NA	TGTGCCTGGAGTGTACGGCGGGGCTCCCGAGGTCCGACCTACAATGAGCAGTTCTTC	CAWSVRRGSRGPTYNEQFF
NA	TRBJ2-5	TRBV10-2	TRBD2	TGCGCCAGCAGACCACCGGGACTAGCGCAAGAGACCCAGTACTTC	CASRPPGLAQETQYF
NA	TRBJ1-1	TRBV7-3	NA	TGTGCCAGCCGAGACCTCGGGGAGGCTTTCTTT	CASRDLGEAFF
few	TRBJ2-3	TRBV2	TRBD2	TGTGCCAGCAGTGAGAGTAGCGGGAGCACAGATACGCAGTATTTT	CASSESSGSTDTQYF
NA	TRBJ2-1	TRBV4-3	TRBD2	TGCGCCAGCAGCCAAGCGGGACTAGCGGGAGTCAATGAGCAGTTCTTC	CASSQAGLAGVNEQFF
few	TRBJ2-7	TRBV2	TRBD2	TGTGCCAGCAGTGAAATAAGCGGGAGCTCCTACGAGCAGTACTTC	CASSEISGSSYEQYF
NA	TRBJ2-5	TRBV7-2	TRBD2	TGTGCCAGCAGACCGGGACTAGCCGGGGAGACCCAGTACTTC	CASRPGLAGETQYF
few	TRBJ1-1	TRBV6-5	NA	TGTGCCAGCAGTTACTCGACGGGAATCCGTTATGAAGCTTTCTTT	CASSYSTGIRYEAFF